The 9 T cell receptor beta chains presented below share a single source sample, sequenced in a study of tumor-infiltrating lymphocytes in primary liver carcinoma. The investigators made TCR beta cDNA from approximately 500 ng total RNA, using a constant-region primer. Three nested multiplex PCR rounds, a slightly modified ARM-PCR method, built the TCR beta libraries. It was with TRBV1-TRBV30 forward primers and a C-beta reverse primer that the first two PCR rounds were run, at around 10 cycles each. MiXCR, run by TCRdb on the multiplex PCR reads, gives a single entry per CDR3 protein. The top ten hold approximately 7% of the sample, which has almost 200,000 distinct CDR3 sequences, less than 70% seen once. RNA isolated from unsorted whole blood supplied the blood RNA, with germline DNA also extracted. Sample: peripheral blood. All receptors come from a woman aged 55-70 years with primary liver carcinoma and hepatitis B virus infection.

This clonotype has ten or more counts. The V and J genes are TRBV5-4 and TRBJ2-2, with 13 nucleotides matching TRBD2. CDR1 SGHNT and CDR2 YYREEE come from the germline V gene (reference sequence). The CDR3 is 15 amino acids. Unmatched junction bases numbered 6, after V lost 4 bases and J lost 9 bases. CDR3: CASSILAGGLRELFF. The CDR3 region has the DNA TGTGCCAGCAGCATACTAGCGGGGGGGCTCCGGGAGCTGTTTTTT.

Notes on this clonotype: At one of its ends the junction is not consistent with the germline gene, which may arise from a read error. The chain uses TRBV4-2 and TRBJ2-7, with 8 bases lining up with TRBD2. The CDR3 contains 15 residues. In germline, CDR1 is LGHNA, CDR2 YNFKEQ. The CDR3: CASNQVTSASYEQYF. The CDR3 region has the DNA TGTGCCAGCAACCAAGTGACTAGCGCCTCCTACGAGCAGTACTTC.

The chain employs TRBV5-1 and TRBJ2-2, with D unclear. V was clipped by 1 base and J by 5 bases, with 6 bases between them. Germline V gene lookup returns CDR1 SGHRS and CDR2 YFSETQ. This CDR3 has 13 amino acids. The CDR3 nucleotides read TGCGCCAGCAGCTTGAGGCGAACCGGGGAGCTGTTTTTT. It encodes CASSLRRTGELFF. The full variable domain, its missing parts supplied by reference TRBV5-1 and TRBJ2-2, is KAGVTQTPRYLIKTRGQQVTLSCSPISGHRSVSWYQQTPGQGLQFLFEYFSETQRNKGNFPGRFSGRQFSNSRSEMNVSTLELGDSALYLCASSLRRTGELFFGEGSRLTVL.

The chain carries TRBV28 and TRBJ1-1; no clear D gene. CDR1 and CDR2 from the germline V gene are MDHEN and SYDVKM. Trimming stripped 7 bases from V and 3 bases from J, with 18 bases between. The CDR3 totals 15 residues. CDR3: CASNLSGGRDTEAFF. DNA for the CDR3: TGTGCCAGCAACTTATCAGGTGGGAGAGACACTGAAGCTTTCTTT.

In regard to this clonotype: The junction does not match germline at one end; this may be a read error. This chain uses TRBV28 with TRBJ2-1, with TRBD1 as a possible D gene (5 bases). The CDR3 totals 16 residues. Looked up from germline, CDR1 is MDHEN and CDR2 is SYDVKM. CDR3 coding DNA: TGTGCCAGCAGTCCCTTTGGGGCGAGCTCCTACAGTGAGCAGTTCTTC. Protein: CASSPFGASSYSEQFF.

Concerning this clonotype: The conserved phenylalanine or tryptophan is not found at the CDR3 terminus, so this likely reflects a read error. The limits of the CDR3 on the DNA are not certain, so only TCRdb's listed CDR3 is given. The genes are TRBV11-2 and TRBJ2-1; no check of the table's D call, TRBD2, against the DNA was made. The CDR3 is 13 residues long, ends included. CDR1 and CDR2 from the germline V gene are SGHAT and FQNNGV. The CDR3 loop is CASSLEPGGEQFL.

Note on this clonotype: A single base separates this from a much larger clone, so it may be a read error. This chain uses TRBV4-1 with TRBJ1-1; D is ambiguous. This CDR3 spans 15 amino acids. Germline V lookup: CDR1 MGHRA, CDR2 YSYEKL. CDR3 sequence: CAISQDGFAGIEAFF. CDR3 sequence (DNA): TGCGCCATCAGCCAAGATGGATTTGCGGGGATCGAAGCTTTCTTT.

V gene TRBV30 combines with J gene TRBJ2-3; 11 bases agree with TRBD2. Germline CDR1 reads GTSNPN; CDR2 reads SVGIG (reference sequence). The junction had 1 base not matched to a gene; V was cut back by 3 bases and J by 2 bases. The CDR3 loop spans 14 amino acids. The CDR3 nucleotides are TGTGCCTGGAGACTAGCGGGAGACACAGATACGCAGTATTTT. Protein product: CAWRLAGDTDTQYF.

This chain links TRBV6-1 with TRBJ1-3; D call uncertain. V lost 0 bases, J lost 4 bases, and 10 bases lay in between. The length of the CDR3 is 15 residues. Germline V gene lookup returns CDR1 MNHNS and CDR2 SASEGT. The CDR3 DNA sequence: TGTGCCAGCAGTGAAGCGCCGTCAGTCGGAAACACCATATATTTT. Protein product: CASSEAPSVGNTIYF.